The following is a TCR beta chain sequence with its context. The data are from a study of PD-L1 blockade in urothelial cancer. About the study: Dosed intravenously at 1,200 mg every 3 weeks, atezolizumab was initiated by patients in the mid-2010s. Blood was evaluated 3 weeks (second dose) and 6 weeks after therapy began. The study recovered a median of 141,255 T cells per blood sample.

Sequencing used immunoSEQ multiplex PCR; TCRdb keeps in-frame clones, though not all of them. This repertoire shows about 130,000 clones, around 85% found once; its top ten account for 3% to 4%. Trimming cost V 8 bases and J 2 bases; bases outside gene matches: 7. Germline lookup yields CDR1 GTSNPN and CDR2 SVGIG (reference sequence). CDR3 length: 14 residues. The sample's time point: pretreatment peripheral blood. This rearrangement joins TRBV30 to TRBJ2-1, with 9 bases lining up with TRBD1. The sample was PBMCs, taken around atezolizumab (anti-PD-L1) treatment. This clonotype was sampled from a man in his fifties with urothelial cancer. DNA of the CDR3: TGTGCCCAAGCCGGGACAGGGCCCTACAATGAGCAGTTCTTC. Protein product: CAQAGTGPYNEQFF.